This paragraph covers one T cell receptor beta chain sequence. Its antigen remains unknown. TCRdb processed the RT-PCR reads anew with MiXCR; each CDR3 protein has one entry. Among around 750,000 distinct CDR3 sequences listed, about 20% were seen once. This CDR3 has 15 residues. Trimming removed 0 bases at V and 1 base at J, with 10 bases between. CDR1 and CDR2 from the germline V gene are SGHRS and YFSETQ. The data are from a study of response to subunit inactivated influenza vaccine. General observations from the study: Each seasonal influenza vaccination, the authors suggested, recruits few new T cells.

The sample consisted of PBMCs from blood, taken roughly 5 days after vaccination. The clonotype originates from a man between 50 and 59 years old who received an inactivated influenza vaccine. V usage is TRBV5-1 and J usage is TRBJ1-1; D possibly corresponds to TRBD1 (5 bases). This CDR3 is CASSLDGGTNTEAFF. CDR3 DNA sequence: TGCGCCAGCAGCTTGGATGGGGGGACGAACACTGAAGCTTTCTTT.